A selection of T cell receptor beta chains follows, all from one sample in a study of T cell responses to AZD1222 COVID-19 vaccine. The assay was immunoSEQ multiplex PCR, and TCRdb's table has in-frame clones only and misses some. This sample has about 130,000 clones, with roughly 93% found just once. The material sequenced was peripheral blood, taken 28 days after the second AZD1222 dose. Receptors were obtained from an adult who received the AZD1222 COVID-19 vaccine. The CDR3 runs from the conserved cysteine through the conserved F or W. The D gene is left open where the match is weak. Clone size is stated in some rows and not others, as once, few, many or a class when expanded.

v_call,d_call,clone_size,cdr3_length,j_call,cdr3_nt,cdr3_aa
TRBV4-3,.,.,18,TRBJ1-6,TGCGCCAGCAGCCAAGAAGTAGGGAGGGGAATGCAGTATTCACCCCTCCACTTT,CASSQEVGRGMQYSPLHF
TRBV3-1/TRBV3-2,.,.,15,TRBJ2-1,TGTGCCAGCAGCCAAGGGGGGACGGAACCCAATGAGCAGTTCTTC,CASSQGGTEPNEQFF
TRBV19,.,.,14,TRBJ2-7,TGTGCCAGTAGTATCAGCGCGGGCACCTACGAGCAGTACTTC,CASSISAGTYEQYF
TRBV5-1,TRBD1,.,15,TRBJ1-2,TGCGCCAGCAGCTTGTGGGACAGGGCTAACTATGGCTACACCTTC,CASSLWDRANYGYTF
TRBV10-3,.,.,13,TRBJ2-5,TGTGCCATCAGTGATCGGATCCAAGAGACCCAGTACTTC,CAISDRIQETQYF
TRBV11-2,.,.,13,TRBJ1-1,TGTGCCAGCAGCCCCCAGAGGAACACTGAAGCTTTCTTT,CASSPQRNTEAFF
TRBV6-2/TRBV6-3,.,.,14,TRBJ1-5,TGTGCCAGCAGTTACTCCGGGAGCAATCAGCCCCAGCATTTT,CASSYSGSNQPQHF
TRBV12-5,TRBD2,.,14,TRBJ2-7,TGTGCTAGTGGTACCGGGGGGGACACCTACGAGCAGTACTTC,CASGTGGDTYEQYF
TRBV18,TRBD2,.,17,TRBJ2-7,TGTGCCAGCTCACCACCTCTACTAGCGGGGGGACCATACGAGCAGTACTTC,CASSPPLLAGGPYEQYF
TRBV19,.,.,15,TRBJ1-2,TGTGCCAGTAGTACCGCCACACAAGGGGGCTATGGCTACACCTTC,CASSTATQGGYGYTF
TRBV5-6,TRBD2,.,18,TRBJ2-3,TGTGCCAGCAGCTTGGAAGGTAGCGGGTACTTCCCCTGGGATACGCAGTATTTT,CASSLEGSGYFPWDTQYF
TRBV6-6,TRBD1,.,14,TRBJ2-7,TGTGCCAGCACCAAAAGGGACAGGGGCTACGAGCAGTACTTC,CASTKRDRGYEQYF
TRBV9,.,.,14,TRBJ1-2,TGTGCCAGCAGCGTAGACCCGGGCATCAATGGCTACACCTTC,CASSVDPGINGYTF
TRBV7-9,.,.,13,TRBJ1-1,TGTGCCAGCAGCTTTCTTTTGGGCACTGAAGCTTTCTTT,CASSFLLGTEAFF
TRBV7-6,.,few,13,TRBJ2-7,TGTGCCAGCAGCTTAGCGGAAGACTACGAGCAGTACTTC,CASSLAEDYEQYF
TRBV6-5,TRBD1,.,14,TRBJ1-5,TGTGCCAGCAGTTATCCCAGGGGGAGTCAGCCCCAGCATTTT,CASSYPRGSQPQHF
TRBV9,.,.,14,TRBJ1-2,TGTGCCAGCAGCGTAACCCCAACGGGGGATGGCTACACCTTC,CASSVTPTGDGYTF
TRBV27,TRBD2,.,18,TRBJ2-2,TGTGCCAGCAGTACGACTAGCGGGGGCCTCGCCAACACCGGGGAGCTGTTTTTT,CASSTTSGGLANTGELFF
TRBV19,.,.,15,TRBJ1-1,TGTGCCAGTAGGCAAGAACGGGGCTCCTACACTGAAGCTTTCTTT,CASRQERGSYTEAFF
TRBV5-1,.,.,14,TRBJ2-1,TGCGCCAGCAGCCCCACAGGGCCGGTAGATGAGCAGTTCTTC,CASSPTGPVDEQFF
TRBV30,TRBD1,once,15,TRBJ2-1,TGTGCCTGGAGTGTCGGGACAGGGGGGCCCAATGAGCAGTTCTTC,CAWSVGTGGPNEQFF
TRBV5-5,.,.,16,TRBJ2-5,TGTGCCAGCAGCCTTAGCCGGGGGGCCCTCAAAGAGACCCAGTACTTC,CASSLSRGALKETQYF
TRBV14,.,.,13,TRBJ1-1,TGTGCCAGCAGCCAAGGGTTGACAGTTAAAGCTTTCTTT,CASSQGLTVKAFF
TRBV29-1,.,.,14,TRBJ1-1,TGCAGCGTTGAAGTCCCTAGGAGGAACACTGAAGCTTTCTTT,CSVEVPRRNTEAFF
TRBV6-5,.,.,14,TRBJ1-1,TGTGCCAGCAGTTACTTAGGCAGGAACACTGAAGCTTTCTTT,CASSYLGRNTEAFF
TRBV3-1/TRBV3-2,TRBD2,.,18,TRBJ2-5,TGTGCCAGCAGCCCTACAACTACTAGCGGGGGTTGGGAAGAGACCCAGTACTTC,CASSPTTTSGGWEETQYF
TRBV15,.,.,13,TRBJ1-1,TGTGCCACCAAGGGCGATTCGTCGACTGAAGCTTTCTTT,CATKGDSSTEAFF
TRBV15,TRBD1,.,17,TRBJ1-1,TGTGCCACCAGCAGTCAGTTCAGGGGGCTTGGGAACACTGAAGCTTTCTTT,CATSSQFRGLGNTEAFF
TRBV3-1/TRBV3-2,.,.,14,TRBJ2-4,TGTGCCAGCAGCCAAGGGGGGAAGCAAAACATTCAGTACTTC,CASSQGGKQNIQYF
TRBV27,TRBD2,.,13,TRBJ2-3,TGTGCCAGCAGTCAGATGACTAGCGGTACGCAGTATTTT,CASSQMTSGTQYF
TRBV4-2,.,.,17,TRBJ2-7,TGTGCCAGCAGCCAAGATCTGGGGTACCTTAGACCTTACGAGCAGTACTTC,CASSQDLGYLRPYEQYF
TRBV9,.,.,14,TRBJ1-1,TGTGCCAGCAGCTCCGCGACGGGGTATCCCGAAGCTTTCTTT,CASSSATGYPEAFF
TRBV30,.,.,15,TRBJ1-1,TGTGCCTGGAGCGTTGCCAGGGAGCGGAACACTGAAGCTTTCTTT,CAWSVARERNTEAFF
TRBV6-6,.,.,12,TRBJ1-1,TGTGCCACCACGGCGGGGAACACTGAAGCTTTCTTT,CATTAGNTEAFF
TRBV5-6,TRBD1,few,14,TRBJ1-2,TGTGCCAGCAGCCTGGTGGGACAGTACTATGGCTACACCTTC,CASSLVGQYYGYTF
TRBV21-1,.,.,16,TRBJ1-6,TGTGCCAGGGTAAATTTTTCTCCGACTTATAATTCACCCCTCCACTTT,CARVNFSPTYNSPLHF
TRBV10-3,TRBD2,few,18,TRBJ2-1,TGTGCCATCAGTGAGGGGACTAGCGGGGGACCTTCAGGGAATGAGCAGTTCTTC,CAISEGTSGGPSGNEQFF
TRBV11-3,.,.,17,TRBJ2-2,TGTGCCAGCAGCTCACCGGACGGCAAGAGGAACACCGGGGAGCTGTTTTTT,CASSSPDGKRNTGELFF
TRBV30,.,.,11,TRBJ1-4,TGTGCCTGGAGTAGGAGGGACAAACTGTTTTTT,CAWSRRDKLFF
TRBV6-2/TRBV6-3,.,.,12,TRBJ1-3,TGTGCCAGCAGTTACTCTGGAAACACCATATATTTT,CASSYSGNTIYF
TRBV19,.,.,14,TRBJ2-3,TGTGCCAGCTCCGGACCCTTATACACAGATACGCAGTATTTT,CASSGPLYTDTQYF
TRBV5-1,.,.,15,TRBJ2-1,TGCGCCAGCAGCTTGGGTGAGACTGATCGGTTTGAGCAGTTCTTC,CASSLGETDRFEQFF
TRBV12-3/TRBV12-4,.,.,11,TRBJ1-2,TGTGCCAGCAGTGCCCTCGTTGGCTACACCTTC,CASSALVGYTF
TRBV7-9,.,.,13,TRBJ2-7,TGTGCCAGCAGCACCGGGGTTCCCTACGAGCAGTACTTC,CASSTGVPYEQYF
TRBV28,TRBD1,.,14,TRBJ2-7,TGTGCCAGCAGCCCGGGACAGGGTCTCTACGAGCAGTACTTC,CASSPGQGLYEQYF
TRBV28,TRBD1,.,14,TRBJ2-7,TGTGCCAGCAGTTTCGGACAGGGGGCGAGGGAGCAGTACTTC,CASSFGQGAREQYF
TRBV4-1,.,.,14,TRBJ1-2,TGCGCCAGCAGCCAAGTTGGCCGGGCTCATGGCTACACCTTC,CASSQVGRAHGYTF
TRBV3-1/TRBV3-2,.,.,14,TRBJ1-6,TGTGCCAGCAGCCCGCCTGGTGGGAATTCACCCCTCCACTTT,CASSPPGGNSPLHF
TRBV19,.,.,14,TRBJ2-7,TGTGCCAGTAGTATTGCAGGGAGATCCTACGAGCAGTACTTC,CASSIAGRSYEQYF
TRBV3-1/TRBV3-2,.,.,15,TRBJ1-2,TGTGCCAGCAGCCAAGAGGTACAGTTTGGACATGGCTACACCTTC,CASSQEVQFGHGYTF
TRBV2,.,once,12,TRBJ2-1,TGTGCCAGCAGTGGCGTCCTGAATGAGCAGTTCTTC,CASSGVLNEQFF
TRBV4-3,TRBD1,.,15,TRBJ2-5,TGCGCCAGCAGCCTTGGACAGGGGGACCAAGAGACCCAGTACTTC,CASSLGQGDQETQYF
TRBV9,TRBD1,.,14,TRBJ2-3,TGTGCCAGCAGCGATGGACAGGGCGCAGATACGCAGTATTTT,CASSDGQGADTQYF
TRBV3-1/TRBV3-2,TRBD1,.,15,TRBJ2-7,TGTGCCAGCAGCTCCGACAGGGGTCTCGACTACGAGCAGTACTTC,CASSSDRGLDYEQYF
TRBV18,.,few,16,TRBJ1-6,TGTGCCAGCTCACATACACAGGGCTCATATAATTCACCCCTCCACTTT,CASSHTQGSYNSPLHF
TRBV5-1,TRBD1,once,17,TRBJ1-2,TGCGCCAGCAGCCCATGGGACAGGGGGCCACCTAACTATGGCTACACCTTC,CASSPWDRGPPNYGYTF
TRBV6-5,.,.,13,TRBJ1-5,TGTGCCAGCAGTTACGGGTTGAATCAGCCCCAGCATTTT,CASSYGLNQPQHF